The 17 T cell receptor beta chains in this list originate from one sample, sequenced in a study of blood T cell repertoires in COVID-19 (dated by TCRdb to 2018 to 2021). Libraries were prepared through the immunoSEQ multiplex PCR assay. This is the immuneACCESS table as TCRdb keeps it, with only in-frame sequences that have V and J called. A part of the clones is gone; compared with another copy, unresolved V genes explain less than half, and the rest is unexplained. Within this sample are roughly 70,000 clones, with 76% of them counted one time only. The ten largest clones represent about 15% of the sample. The source material was peripheral blood. The receptors here all came from a man in his 60s with COVID-19, enrolled during active disease.

This chain connects TRBV10-1 to TRBJ2-6; a weak D match, TRBD1 (5 bases). Looked up from germline, CDR1 is WNHNN and CDR2 is SYGVQD (reference sequence). The CDR3 length is 15 residues. Trimming shortened V by 6 bases and J by 1 base, and 10 bases separated the two germline ends. Here the CDR3 reads CASSPDSSGANVLTF. The CDR3 region has the DNA TGCGCCAGCAGCCCCGACAGTTCTGGGGCCAACGTCCTGACTTTC.

The chain joins TRBV7-6 to TRBJ1-3; no definite D call. The CDR3 has 13 residues. The germline V gene encodes CDR1 SGHVS and CDR2 FNYEAQ. The V gene lost 9 bases and the J gene lost 4 bases, with 13 bases spanning the gap. CDR3: CASSESLGNTIYF. The CDR3 bases are TGTGCCAGTAGCGAAAGCCTAGGAAACACCATATATTTT.

The CDR3: CASSIDPGTSGGRTEQFF. The CDR3 DNA is TGTGCCAGTAGTATAGATCCGGGGACTAGCGGGGGACGCACTGAGCAGTTCTTC. The V and J genes are TRBV19 and TRBJ2-1, with 14 bases that match TRBD2. CDR3 length equals 18 residues. The germline V gene encodes CDR1 LNHDA and CDR2 SQIVND (reference sequence). The V and J ends lost 0 bases and 9 bases, in that order; junction bases with no gene match: 10.

This chain joins TRBV9 and TRBJ2-3; D might be TRBD2 (6 bases). Germline V CDR1 and CDR2: SGDLS, YYNGEE. V was shortened by 3 bases and J by 4 bases, with 21 bases between the two germline ends. The CDR3 sequence is 17 residues long. In DNA, the CDR3 is TGTGCCAGCAGCGCAACCTCAGGGACTTGGGAGTCAGATACGCAGTATTTT. Translating it yields CASSATSGTWESDTQYF.

The gene calls are TRBV3-1 (or the pseudogene TRBV3-2) and TRBJ2-7; perhaps TRBD2 as D (5 bases). This CDR3 has 11 amino acids. Per germline, CDR1 LGHDT and CDR2 YNNKEL (reference sequence). V lost 4 bases and J lost 5, with 6 bases in between. The CDR3 region is CASSRSDEQYF. Written as DNA, the CDR3 is TGTGCCAGCAGCCGTAGCGACGAGCAGTACTTC.

The chain links TRBV24-1 to TRBJ2-3, with TRBD2 matching 8 bases. V shed 2 bases and J 5 bases; nucleotides not matched to a gene: 8. The length of the CDR3 is 16 residues. Germline V gives CDR1 KGHDR, CDR2 SFDVKD. This CDR3 is CATSDSLAGGEDTQYF. CDR3 coding DNA: TGTGCCACCAGTGATTCCCTAGCGGGTGGAGAAGATACGCAGTATTTT.

The rearrangement uses TRBV19 and TRBJ1-3, with a tentative D call TRBD1 (6 bases). Germline CDR1 and CDR2: LNHDA and SQIVND (reference sequence). V was clipped by 10 bases and J by 1 base, with 14 bases between them. This CDR3 spans 14 amino acids. The CDR3 DNA is TGTGCCACTCGAACCAGGGGTTCTGGAAACACCATATATTTT. Translated, it gives CATRTRGSGNTIYF.

The rearrangement uses TRBV7-3 and TRBJ2-2, with TRBD2 identical over 8 bases. This CDR3 has 15 amino acids. The ends lost 2 bases at V and 5 bases at J; junction bases unmatched: 4. CDR1 and CDR2 from the germline V gene are SGHTA and FQGTGA. The CDR3 loop reads CASSLGGGRTGELFF. Written as DNA, the CDR3 is TGTGCCAGCAGCTTAGGCGGGGGGCGTACCGGGGAGCTGTTTTTT.

The chain combines TRBV7-3 with TRBJ2-7, with TRBD1 as a possible D gene (6 bases). Trimming shortened V by 4 bases and J by 3 bases, and 10 bases separated the two germline ends. The CDR3 is 13 residues long. Germline CDR1 is SGHTA and CDR2 is FQGTGA. The CDR3 DNA is TGTGCCAGCAGCTCAGGACAGCACTACGAGCAGTACTTC. Residues: CASSSGQHYEQYF.

As regards this clone: The junction departs from germline at one end; a sequencing error may be responsible. The gene calls are TRBV3-1 (or the pseudogene TRBV3-2) and TRBJ2-1, with D perhaps matching TRBD2 (6 bases). CDR3 length: 12 residues. The germline gives CDR1 LGHDT, CDR2 YNNKEL (reference sequence). Here the CDR3 DNA reads TGTGCCAGCAGCCAAGACGACACGACTAGGGTCTTC. Translation gives CASSQDDTTRVF.

This chain connects TRBV7-9 to TRBJ1-4; D is perhaps TRBD1 (5 bases). With 6 bases removed from V and 6 bases from J, the gap between germline ends came to 17 bases. From germline, CDR1 is SEHNR and CDR2 FQNEAQ (reference sequence). The CDR3 loop spans 15 amino acids. CDR3 in amino acids: CASRGLREGYEKLFF. Written as DNA, the CDR3 is TGTGCCAGCAGGGGACTCCGGGAGGGCTATGAAAAACTGTTTTTT.

This clone came up once. The chain combines TRBV6-5 with TRBJ2-1; 8 nucleotides agree with TRBD2. Germline CDR1 MNHEY, CDR2 SVGAGI. V trimming: 7 bases; J trimming: 4 bases; junction bases outside the gene matches: 6. This CDR3 has 14 amino acids. CDR3 nucleotide sequence: TGTGCCAGCAAGGGGACTAGTTGGTACAATGAGCAGTTCTTC. Its translation: CASKGTSWYNEQFF.

The V gene is TRBV3-1 (or the pseudogene TRBV3-2), the J gene TRBJ2-5, with 14 bases aligning to TRBD2. The CDR3 consists of 16 residues. Germline CDR1 reads LGHDT; CDR2 reads YNNKEL (reference sequence). V was pared by 5 bases and J by 3 bases, with 5 bases of the junction left unmatched. CDR3 coding DNA: TGTGCCAGCAGCGTAGGGACTAGCGGGAGAGAAGAGACCCAGTACTTC. It is translated as CASSVGTSGREETQYF.

This chain's CDR3 is CASSEDRGLATQYF. CDR3 sequence (DNA): TGCGCCAGCAGCGAAGACAGGGGGCTGGCGACCCAGTACTTC. V usage is TRBV5-1 and J usage is TRBJ2-5, with 10 bases fitting TRBD1. This CDR3 comprises 14 residues. The ends lost 4 bases at V and 7 bases at J; junction bases unmatched: 7. Germline V gene data show CDR1 as SGHRS and CDR2 as YFSETQ.

This chain uses TRBV27 with TRBJ2-7; D unclear. The germline V gene encodes CDR1 MNHEY and CDR2 SMNVEV (reference sequence). V lost 6 bases, J lost 3 bases, and 15 bases lay in between. The CDR3 contains 14 residues. CDR3 coding DNA: TGTGCCAGCAGCCGGGTTCTGGCCGACTACGAGCAGTACTTC. Amino acids: CASSRVLADYEQYF.

This chain links TRBV6-5 with TRBJ2-3; the D is unclear. Germline values: CDR1 MNHEY, CDR2 SVGAGI. V lost 10 bases, J lost 0 bases, and 11 bases lay in between. The length of the CDR3 is 13 residues. CDR3 in DNA: TGTGCCACTTCTCCCCCGAGCACAGATACGCAGTATTTT. Encoded protein: CATSPPSTDTQYF.

V usage is TRBV19 and J usage is TRBJ2-7; TRBD2 matches 8 bases. V lost 8 bases to trimming and J lost 7 bases; unmatched junction nucleotides: 7. The CDR3 is made up of 12 amino acids. Germline lookup yields CDR1 LNHDA and CDR2 SQIVND (reference sequence). The CDR3 sequence is CASAGTRSEQYF. The CDR3, as DNA: TGTGCCAGTGCCGGGACTAGAAGTGAGCAGTACTTC.